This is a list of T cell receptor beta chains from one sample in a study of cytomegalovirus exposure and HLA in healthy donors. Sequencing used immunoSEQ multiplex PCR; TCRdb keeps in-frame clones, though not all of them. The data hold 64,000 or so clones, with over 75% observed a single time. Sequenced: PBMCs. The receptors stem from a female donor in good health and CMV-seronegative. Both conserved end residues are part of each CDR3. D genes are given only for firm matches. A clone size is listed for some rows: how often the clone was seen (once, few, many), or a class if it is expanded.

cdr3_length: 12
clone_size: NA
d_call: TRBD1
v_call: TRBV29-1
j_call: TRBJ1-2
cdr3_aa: CSVGTGDYGYTF
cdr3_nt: TGCAGCGTTGGGACAGGGGACTATGGCTACACCTTC

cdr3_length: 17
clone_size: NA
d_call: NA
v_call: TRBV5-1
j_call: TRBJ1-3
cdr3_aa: CASSLAGLLSSGNTIYF
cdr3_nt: TGCGCCAGCAGCTTGGCCGGACTCTTGAGCTCTGGAAACACCATATATTTT

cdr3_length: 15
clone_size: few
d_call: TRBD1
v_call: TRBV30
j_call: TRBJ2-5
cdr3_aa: CAWSPIGGLGETQYF
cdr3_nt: TGTGCCTGGAGCCCAATAGGGGGCCTTGGGGAGACCCAGTACTTC

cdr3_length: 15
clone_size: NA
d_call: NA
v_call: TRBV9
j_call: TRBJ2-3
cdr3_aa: CASSVELAHTDTQYF
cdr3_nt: TGTGCCAGCAGCGTAGAACTAGCTCACACAGATACGCAGTATTTT

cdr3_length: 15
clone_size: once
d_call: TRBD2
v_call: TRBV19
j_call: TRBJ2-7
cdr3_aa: CASSIDLAGAVEQYF
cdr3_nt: TGTGCCAGTAGTATTGATCTGGCGGGAGCGGTCGAGCAGTACTTC

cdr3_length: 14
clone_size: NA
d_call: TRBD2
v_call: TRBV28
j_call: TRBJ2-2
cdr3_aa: CASRSSGNTGELFF
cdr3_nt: TGTGCCAGCCGGTCTAGCGGAAACACCGGGGAGCTGTTTTTT

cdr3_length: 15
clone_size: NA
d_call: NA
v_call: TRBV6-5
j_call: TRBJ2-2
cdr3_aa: CASGQQTSNTGELFF
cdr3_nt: TGTGCCAGCGGACAACAGACATCTAACACCGGGGAGCTGTTTTTT

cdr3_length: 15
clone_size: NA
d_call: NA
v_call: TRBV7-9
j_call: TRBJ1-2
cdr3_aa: CASSVVPGTVYGYTF
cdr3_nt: TGTGCCAGCAGTGTGGTCCCGGGAACCGTTTATGGCTACACCTTC

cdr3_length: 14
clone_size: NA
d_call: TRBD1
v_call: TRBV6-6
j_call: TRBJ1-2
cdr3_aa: CASSYSGTGGGYTF
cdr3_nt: TGTGCCAGCAGTTACTCAGGGACAGGGGGCGGCTACACCTTC

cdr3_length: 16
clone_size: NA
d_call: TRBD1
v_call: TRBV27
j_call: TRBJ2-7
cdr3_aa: CASSESQGALSYEQYF
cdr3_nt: TGTGCCAGCAGTGAGAGTCAGGGGGCGTTATCCTACGAGCAGTACTTC

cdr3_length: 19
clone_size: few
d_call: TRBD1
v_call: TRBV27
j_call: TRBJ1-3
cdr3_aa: CASSLRGRTGSGSGNTIYF
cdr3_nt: TGTGCCAGCAGTTTAAGAGGGAGGACAGGGTCGGGCTCTGGAAACACCATATATTTT

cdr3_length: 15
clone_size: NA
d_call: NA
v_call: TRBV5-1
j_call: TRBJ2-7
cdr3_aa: CASSPGRTGVGEQYF
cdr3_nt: TGCGCCAGCAGCCCCGGGCGGACGGGAGTAGGCGAGCAGTACTTC

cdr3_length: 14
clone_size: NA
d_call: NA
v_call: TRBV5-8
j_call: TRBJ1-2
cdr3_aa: CASSQMLRGYDYTF
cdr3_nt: TGTGCCAGCAGCCAAATGCTTAGGGGATATGACTACACCTTC

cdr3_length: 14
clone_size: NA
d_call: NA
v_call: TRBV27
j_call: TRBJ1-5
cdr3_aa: CASSLTRSNQPQHF
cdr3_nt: TGTGCCAGCAGTTTAACCAGAAGTAATCAGCCCCAGCATTTT

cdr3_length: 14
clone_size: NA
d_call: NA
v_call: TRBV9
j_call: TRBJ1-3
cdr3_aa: CASSVNGGGNTIYF
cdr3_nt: TGTGCCAGCAGCGTAAACGGGGGTGGAAACACCATATATTTT

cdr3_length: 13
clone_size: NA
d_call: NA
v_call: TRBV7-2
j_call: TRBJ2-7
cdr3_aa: CASSFGVNYEQYF
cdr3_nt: TGTGCCAGCAGCTTCGGGGTTAACTACGAGCAGTACTTC